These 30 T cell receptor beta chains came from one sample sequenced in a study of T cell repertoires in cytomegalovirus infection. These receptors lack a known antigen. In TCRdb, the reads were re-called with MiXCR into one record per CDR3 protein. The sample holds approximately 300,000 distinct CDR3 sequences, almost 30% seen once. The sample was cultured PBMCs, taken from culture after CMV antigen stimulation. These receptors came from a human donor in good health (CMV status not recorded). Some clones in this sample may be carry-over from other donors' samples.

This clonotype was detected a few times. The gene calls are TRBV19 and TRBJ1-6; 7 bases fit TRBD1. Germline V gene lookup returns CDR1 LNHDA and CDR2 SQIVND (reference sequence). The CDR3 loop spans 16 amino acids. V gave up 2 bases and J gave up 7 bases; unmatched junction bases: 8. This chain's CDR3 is CASSIRDSTRNSPLHF. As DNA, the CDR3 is TGTGCCAGTAGTATAAGGGACAGTACACGGAATTCACCCCTCCACTTT.

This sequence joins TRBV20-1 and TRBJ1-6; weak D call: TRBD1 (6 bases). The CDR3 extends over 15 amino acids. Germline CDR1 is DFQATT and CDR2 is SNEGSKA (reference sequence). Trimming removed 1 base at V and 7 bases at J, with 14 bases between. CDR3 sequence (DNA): TGCAGTGCTAGAGCGGGGGGGCTCGCAAATTCACCCCTCCACTTT. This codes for CSARAGGLANSPLHF.

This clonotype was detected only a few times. As DNA, the CDR3 is TGTGCCAGCAGCTTAGAGTCCCGGTTAGGGATTAACACTGAAGCTTTCTTT. It yields the protein CASSLESRLGINTEAFF. This rearrangement joins TRBV7-9 to TRBJ1-1; D unclear. Between the trimmed V and J ends, which lost 1 base and 2 bases, there was a span of 17 bases. This CDR3 has 17 amino acids. CDR1 and CDR2 (germline): SEHNR, FQNEAQ (reference sequence).

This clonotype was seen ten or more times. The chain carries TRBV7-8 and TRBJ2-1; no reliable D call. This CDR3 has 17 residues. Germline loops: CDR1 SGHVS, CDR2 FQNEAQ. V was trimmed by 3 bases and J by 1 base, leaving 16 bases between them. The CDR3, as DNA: TGTGCCAGCAGCTTGCGCAGGCCCTGGGGTTCCTACAATGAGCAGTTCTTC. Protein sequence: CASSLRRPWGSYNEQFF.

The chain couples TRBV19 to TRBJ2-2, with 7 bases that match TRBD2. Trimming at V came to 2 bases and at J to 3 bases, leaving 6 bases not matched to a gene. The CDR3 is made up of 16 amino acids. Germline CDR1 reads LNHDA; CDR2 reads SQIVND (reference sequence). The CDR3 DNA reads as TGTGCCAGTAGTATATTGGGCGGGAGTCACACCGGGGAGCTGTTTTTT. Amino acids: CASSILGGSHTGELFF.

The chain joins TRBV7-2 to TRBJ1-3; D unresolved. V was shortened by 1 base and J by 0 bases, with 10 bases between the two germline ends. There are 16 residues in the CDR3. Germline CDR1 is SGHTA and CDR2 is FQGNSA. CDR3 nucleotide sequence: TGTGCCAGCAGCTTAGTGACTTCTCCCTCTGGAAACACCATATATTTT. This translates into CASSLVTSPSGNTIYF.

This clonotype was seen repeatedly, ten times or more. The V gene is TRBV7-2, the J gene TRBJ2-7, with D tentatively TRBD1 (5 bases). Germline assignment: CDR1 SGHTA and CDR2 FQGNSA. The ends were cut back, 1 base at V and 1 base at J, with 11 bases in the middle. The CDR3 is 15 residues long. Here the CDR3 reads CASSLGRDVSYEQYF. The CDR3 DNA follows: TGTGCCAGCAGCTTAGGCAGGGATGTGTCCTACGAGCAGTACTTC.

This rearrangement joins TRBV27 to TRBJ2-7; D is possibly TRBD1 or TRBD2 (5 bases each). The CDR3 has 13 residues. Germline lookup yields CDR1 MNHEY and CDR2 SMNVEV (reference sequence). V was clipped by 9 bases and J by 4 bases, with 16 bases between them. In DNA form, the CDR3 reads TGTGCCAGTTCCCGGGGCCGCTCTTACGAGCAGTACTTC. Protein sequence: CASSRGRSYEQYF.

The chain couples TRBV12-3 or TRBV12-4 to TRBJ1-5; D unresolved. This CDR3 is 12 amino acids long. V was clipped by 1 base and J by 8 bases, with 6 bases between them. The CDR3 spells CASSLGPKPQHF. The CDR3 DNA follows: TGTGCCAGCAGTTTAGGCCCTAAGCCCCAGCATTTT.

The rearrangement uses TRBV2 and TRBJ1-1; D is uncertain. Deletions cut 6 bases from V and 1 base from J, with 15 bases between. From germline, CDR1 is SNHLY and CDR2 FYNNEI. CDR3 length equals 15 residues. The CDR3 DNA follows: TGTGCCAGCAGCCCAATCAGACTGACGAACACTGAAGCTTTCTTT. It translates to CASSPIRLTNTEAFF.

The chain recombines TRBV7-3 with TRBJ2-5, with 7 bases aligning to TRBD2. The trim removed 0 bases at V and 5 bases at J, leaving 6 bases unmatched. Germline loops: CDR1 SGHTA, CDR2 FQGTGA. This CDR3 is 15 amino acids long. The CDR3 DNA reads TGTGCCAGCAGCTTAACGGGAGGGCCGGGGGAGACCCAGTACTTC. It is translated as CASSLTGGPGETQYF. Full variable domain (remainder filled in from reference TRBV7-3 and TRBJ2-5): GAGVSQTPSNKVTEKGKYVELRCDPISGHTALYWYRQSLGQGPEFLIYFQGTGAADDSGLPNDRFFAVRPEGSVSTLKIQRTERGDSAVYLCASSLTGGPGETQYFGPGTRLLVL.

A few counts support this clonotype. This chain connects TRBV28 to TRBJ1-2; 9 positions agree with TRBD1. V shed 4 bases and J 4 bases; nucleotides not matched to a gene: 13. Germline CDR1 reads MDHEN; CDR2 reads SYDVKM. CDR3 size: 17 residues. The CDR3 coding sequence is TGTGCCAGCAGTTCCCCCTCCGGGACAGGGCTGATCTATGGCTACACCTTC. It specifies CASSSPSGTGLIYGYTF.

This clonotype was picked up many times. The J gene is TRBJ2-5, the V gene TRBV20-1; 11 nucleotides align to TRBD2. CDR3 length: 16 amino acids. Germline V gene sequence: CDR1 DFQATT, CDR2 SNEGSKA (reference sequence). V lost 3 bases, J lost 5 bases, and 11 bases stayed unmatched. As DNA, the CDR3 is TGCAGTGCTAGGTCTGGGACTAGCGGAGCCTCGGAGACCCAGTACTTC. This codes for CSARSGTSGASETQYF.

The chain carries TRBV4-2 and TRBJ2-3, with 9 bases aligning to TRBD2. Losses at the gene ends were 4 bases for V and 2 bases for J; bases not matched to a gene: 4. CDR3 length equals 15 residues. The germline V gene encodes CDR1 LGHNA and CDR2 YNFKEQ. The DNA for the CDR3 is TGTGCCAGCAGCCTATCTAGCGGGGACACAGATACGCAGTATTTT. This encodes CASSLSSGDTDTQYF.

The CDR3 loop is CSVLKEGRGNEQYF. CDR3 DNA sequence: TGCAGCGTTCTAAAAGAGGGCAGGGGGAACGAGCAGTACTTC. This chain uses TRBV29-1 with TRBJ2-7, with 7 bases fitting TRBD1. The CDR3 is 14 residues long. V lost 5 bases and J lost 5; bases outside the gene matches: 12. Germline CDR1 is SQVTM and CDR2 is ANQGSEA.

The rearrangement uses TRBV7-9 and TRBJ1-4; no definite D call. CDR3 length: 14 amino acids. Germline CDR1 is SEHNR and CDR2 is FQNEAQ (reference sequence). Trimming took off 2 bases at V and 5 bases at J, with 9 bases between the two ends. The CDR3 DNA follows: TGTGCCAGCAGCTTACCCGGAAGGAATGAAAAACTGTTTTTT. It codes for CASSLPGRNEKLFF.

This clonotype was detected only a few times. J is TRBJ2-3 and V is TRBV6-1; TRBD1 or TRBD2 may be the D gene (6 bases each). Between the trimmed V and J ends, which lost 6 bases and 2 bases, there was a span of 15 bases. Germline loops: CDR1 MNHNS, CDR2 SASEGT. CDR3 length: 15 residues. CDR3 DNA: TGTGCCAGCAGCCGGTATAGGGGGGACACAGATACGCAGTATTTT. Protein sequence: CASSRYRGDTDTQYF.

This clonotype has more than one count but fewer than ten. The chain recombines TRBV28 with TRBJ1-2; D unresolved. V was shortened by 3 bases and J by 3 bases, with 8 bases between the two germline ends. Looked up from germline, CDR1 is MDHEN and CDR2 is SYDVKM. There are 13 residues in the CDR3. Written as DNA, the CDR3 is TGTGCCAGCAGTTTGAAGACCGACTATGGCTACACCTTC. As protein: CASSLKTDYGYTF.

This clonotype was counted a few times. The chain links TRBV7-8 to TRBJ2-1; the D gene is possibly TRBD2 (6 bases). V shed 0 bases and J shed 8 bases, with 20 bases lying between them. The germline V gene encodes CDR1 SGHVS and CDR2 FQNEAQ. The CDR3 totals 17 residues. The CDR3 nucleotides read TGTGCCAGCAGCTTAGCGGTCGGGGGTGCGGGTTCGGATGAGCAGTTCTTC. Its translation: CASSLAVGGAGSDEQFF.

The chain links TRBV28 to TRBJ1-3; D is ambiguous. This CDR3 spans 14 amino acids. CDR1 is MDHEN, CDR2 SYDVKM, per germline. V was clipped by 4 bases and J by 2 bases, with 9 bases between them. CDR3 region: CASSSVMPGNTIYF. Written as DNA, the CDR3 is TGTGCCAGCAGTTCGGTGATGCCTGGAAACACCATATATTTT.

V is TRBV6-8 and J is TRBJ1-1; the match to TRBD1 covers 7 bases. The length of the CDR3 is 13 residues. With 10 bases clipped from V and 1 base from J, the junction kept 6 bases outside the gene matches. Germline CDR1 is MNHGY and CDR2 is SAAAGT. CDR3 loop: CAISDRENTEAFF. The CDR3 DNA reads TGTGCCATCAGCGACAGGGAGAACACTGAAGCTTTCTTT.

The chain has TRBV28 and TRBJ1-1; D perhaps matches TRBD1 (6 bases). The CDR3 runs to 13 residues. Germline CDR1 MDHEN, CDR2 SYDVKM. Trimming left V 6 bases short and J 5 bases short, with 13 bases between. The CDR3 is CASRTGTRTEAFF. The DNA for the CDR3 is TGTGCCAGCAGGACCGGGACAAGGACTGAAGCTTTCTTT.

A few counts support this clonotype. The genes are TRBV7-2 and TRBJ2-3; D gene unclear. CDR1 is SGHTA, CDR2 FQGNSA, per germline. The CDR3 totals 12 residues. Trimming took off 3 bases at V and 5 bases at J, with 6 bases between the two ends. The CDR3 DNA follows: TGTGCCAGCAGCTTCAGTGAAGATACGCAGTATTTT. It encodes CASSFSEDTQYF.

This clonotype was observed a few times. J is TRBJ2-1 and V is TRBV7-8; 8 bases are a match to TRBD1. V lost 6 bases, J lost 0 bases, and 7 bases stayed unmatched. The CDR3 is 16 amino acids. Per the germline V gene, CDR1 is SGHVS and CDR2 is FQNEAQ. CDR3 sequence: CASRTDRAGSYNEQFF. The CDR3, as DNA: TGTGCCAGCAGAACGGACAGGGCAGGCTCCTACAATGAGCAGTTCTTC.

The CDR3 protein is CASSPGRFPRPTEAFF. The CDR3 DNA follows: TGCGCCAGCAGCCCGGGGAGGTTCCCTCGCCCCACTGAAGCTTTCTTT. J is TRBJ1-1 and V is TRBV5-1; the D is unclear. Trimming took off 4 bases at V and 4 bases at J, with 20 bases between the two ends. CDR1 SGHRS and CDR2 YFSETQ come from the germline V gene. This CDR3 has 16 amino acids.

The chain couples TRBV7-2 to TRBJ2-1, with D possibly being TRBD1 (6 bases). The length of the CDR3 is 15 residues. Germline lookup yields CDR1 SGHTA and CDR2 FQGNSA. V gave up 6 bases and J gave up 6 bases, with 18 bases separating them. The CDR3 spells CASSPQGTFLNEQFF. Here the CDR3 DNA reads TGTGCCAGCAGTCCACAGGGCACTTTTCTCAATGAGCAGTTCTTC. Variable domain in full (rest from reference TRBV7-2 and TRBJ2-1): GAGVSQSPSNKVTEKGKDVELRCDPISGHTALYWYRQSLGQGLEFLIYFQGNSAPDKSGLPSDRFSAERTGGSVSTLTIQRTQQEDSAVYLCASSPQGTFLNEQFFGPGTRLTVL.

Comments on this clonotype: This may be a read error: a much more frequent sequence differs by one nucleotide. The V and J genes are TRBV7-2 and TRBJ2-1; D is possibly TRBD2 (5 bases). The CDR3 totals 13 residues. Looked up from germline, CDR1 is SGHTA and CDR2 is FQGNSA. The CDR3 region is CASSLSSDNKQFF. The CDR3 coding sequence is TGTGCCAGCAGCTTAAGTAGCGACAATAAGCAGTTCTTC.

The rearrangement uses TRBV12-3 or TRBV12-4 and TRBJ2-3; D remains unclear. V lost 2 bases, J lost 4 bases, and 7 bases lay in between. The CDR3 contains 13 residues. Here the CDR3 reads CASSLNGPDTQYF. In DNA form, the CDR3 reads TGTGCCAGCAGTTTAAACGGCCCAGATACGCAGTATTTT.

CDR3 in amino acids: CSAHRAGFETQYF. The CDR3 bases are TGCAGTGCCCACAGGGCGGGATTTGAAACGCAGTATTTT. The gene calls are TRBV20-1 and TRBJ2-3; either TRBD1 or TRBD2 may fit D (6 bases each). The germline CDR1 and CDR2 sequences are DFQATT and SNEGSKA (reference sequence). The germline V and J ends were trimmed by 6 bases and 9 bases, with 19 bases remaining between them. The CDR3 is 13 residues long.

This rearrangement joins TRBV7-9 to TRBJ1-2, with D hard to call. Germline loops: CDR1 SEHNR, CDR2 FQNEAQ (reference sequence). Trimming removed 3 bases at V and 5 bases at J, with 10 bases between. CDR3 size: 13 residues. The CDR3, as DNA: TGTGCCAGCAGCTTCTCAGCGGAATATGGCTACACCTTC. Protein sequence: CASSFSAEYGYTF. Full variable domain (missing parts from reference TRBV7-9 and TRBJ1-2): DTGVSQNPRHKITKRGQNVTFRCDPISEHNRLYWYRQTLGQGPEFLTYFQNEAQLEKSRLLSDRFSAERPKGSFSTLEIQRTEQGDSAMYLCASSFSAEYGYTFGSGTRLTVV.